A selection of T cell receptor beta chains follows, all from one sample in a study of blood T cell repertoires in COVID-19. Data came from immunoSEQ multiplex PCR; TCRdb stores just in-frame clones and leaves some out. The sample yields some 180,000 clones, 75% to 85% seen once. The sample comprised peripheral blood. Receptor source: a middle-aged woman with COVID-19, enrolled during active disease. The CDR3 runs from the conserved cysteine through the conserved F or W. A D gene is named only where the DNA matches it firmly. Clone size is not always given. Where it is, it says once, few, many or a class for expanded clones.

>-|-|TRBV5-1|TRBJ2-5|14
TGCGCCAGCAGCTCCCACCAGGGGCGAGAGACCCAGTACTTC
CASSSHQGRETQYF
>-|TRBD1|TRBV18|TRBJ1-1|15
TGTGCCAGCTCACCACTACAGGGGAGAGGCACTGAAGCTTTCTTT
CASSPLQGRGTEAFF
>-|-|TRBV7-2|TRBJ2-7|15
TGTGCCAGCAGTTTACAAGGCGGCCGCTCCTACGAGCAGTACTTC
CASSLQGGRSYEQYF
>-|-|TRBV29-1|TRBJ1-1|12
TGCAGTATTGTCCCAGGGTTCACTGAAGCTTTCTTT
CSIVPGFTEAFF
>once|TRBD2|TRBV7-9|TRBJ2-7|15
TGTGCCAGCAGCTCATCTAGGGCGGGAGGTAAGGAGCAGTACTTC
CASSSSRAGGKEQYF
>-|-|TRBV5-4|TRBJ2-1|14
TGTGCCAGCAGCCTGTTAAGTTCAGTCGAAGAGCAGTTCTTC
CASSLLSSVEEQFF
>-|TRBD2|TRBV11-3|TRBJ2-1|14
TGTGCCAGCAGCCGGCGGGGCGGGAGCTTGGAGCAGTTCTTC
CASSRRGGSLEQFF
>-|TRBD1|TRBV2|TRBJ1-1|17
TGTGCCAGCAATGGGGACAGGGGTATTTCATGGTACACTGAAGCTTTCTTT
CASNGDRGISWYTEAFF
>-|-|TRBV29-1|TRBJ2-2|14
TGCAGCGTTGAGGTGGGAGCTGTCACCGGGGAGCTGTTTTTT
CSVEVGAVTGELFF
>-|TRBD2|TRBV5-4|TRBJ2-3|17
TGTGCCAGCAGCAAGGGACTAGCGGGGGGGCACACAGATACGCAGTATTTT
CASSKGLAGGHTDTQYF
>once|TRBD2|TRBV19|TRBJ2-1|15
TGTGCCAGTAGTATAGCGGGAGGTTACTACAATGAGCAGTTCTTC
CASSIAGGYYNEQFF
>-|-|TRBV6-5|TRBJ1-6|15
TGTGCCAGCAGTTACTCGAATTCGGGGAATTCACCCCTCCACTTT
CASSYSNSGNSPLHF